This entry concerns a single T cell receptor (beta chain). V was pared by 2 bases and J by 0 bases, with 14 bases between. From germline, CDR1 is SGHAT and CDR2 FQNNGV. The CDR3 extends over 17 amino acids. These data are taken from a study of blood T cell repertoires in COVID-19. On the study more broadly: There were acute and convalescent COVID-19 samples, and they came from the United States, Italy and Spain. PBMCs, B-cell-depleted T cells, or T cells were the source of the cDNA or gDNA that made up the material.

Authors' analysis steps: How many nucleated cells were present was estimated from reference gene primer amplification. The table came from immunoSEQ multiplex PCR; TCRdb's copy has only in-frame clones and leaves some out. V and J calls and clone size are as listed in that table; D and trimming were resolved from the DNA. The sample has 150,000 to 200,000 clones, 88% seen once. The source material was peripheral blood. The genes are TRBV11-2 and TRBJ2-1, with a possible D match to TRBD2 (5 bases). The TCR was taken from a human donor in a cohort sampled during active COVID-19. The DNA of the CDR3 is TGTGCCAGCAGCTTATATTCGGGTGGGAGCTCCTACAATGAGCAGTTCTTC. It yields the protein CASSLYSGGSSYNEQFF. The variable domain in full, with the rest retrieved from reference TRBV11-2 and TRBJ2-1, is EAGVAQSPRYKIIEKRQSVAFWCNPISGHATLYWYQQILGQGPKLLIQFQNNGVVDDSQLPKDRFSAERLKGVDSTLKIQPAKLEDSAVYLCASSLYSGGSSYNEQFFGPGTRLTVL.